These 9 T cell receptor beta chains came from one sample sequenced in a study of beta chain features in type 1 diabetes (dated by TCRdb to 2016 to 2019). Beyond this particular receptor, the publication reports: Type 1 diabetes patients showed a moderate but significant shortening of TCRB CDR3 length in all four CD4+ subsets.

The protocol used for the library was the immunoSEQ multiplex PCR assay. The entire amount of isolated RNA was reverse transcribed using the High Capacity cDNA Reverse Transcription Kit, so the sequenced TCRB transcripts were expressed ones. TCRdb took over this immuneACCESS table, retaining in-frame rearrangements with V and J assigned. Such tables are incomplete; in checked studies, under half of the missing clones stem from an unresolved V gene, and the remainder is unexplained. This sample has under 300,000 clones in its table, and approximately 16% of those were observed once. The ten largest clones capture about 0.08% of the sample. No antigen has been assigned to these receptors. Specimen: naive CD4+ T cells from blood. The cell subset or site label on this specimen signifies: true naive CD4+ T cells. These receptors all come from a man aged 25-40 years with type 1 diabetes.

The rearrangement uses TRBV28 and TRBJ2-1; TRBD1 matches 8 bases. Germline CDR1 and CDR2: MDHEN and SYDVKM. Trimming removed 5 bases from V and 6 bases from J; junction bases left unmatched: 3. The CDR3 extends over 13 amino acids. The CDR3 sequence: CASSRTGINEQFF. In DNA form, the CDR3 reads TGTGCCAGCAGTCGGACAGGGATCAATGAGCAGTTCTTC. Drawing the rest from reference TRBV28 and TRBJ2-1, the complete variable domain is DVKVTQSSRYLVKRTGEKVFLECVQDMDHENMFWYRQDPGLGLRLIYFSYDVKMKEKGDIPEGYSVSREKKERFSLILESASTNQTSMYLCASSRTGINEQFFGPGTRLTVL.

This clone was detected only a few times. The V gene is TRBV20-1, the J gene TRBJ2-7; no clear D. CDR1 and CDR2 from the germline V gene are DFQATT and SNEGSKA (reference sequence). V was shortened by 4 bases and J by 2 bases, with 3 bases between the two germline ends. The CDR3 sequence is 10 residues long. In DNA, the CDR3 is TGCAGTGCTACCCCCTACGAGCAGTACTTC. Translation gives CSATPYEQYF.

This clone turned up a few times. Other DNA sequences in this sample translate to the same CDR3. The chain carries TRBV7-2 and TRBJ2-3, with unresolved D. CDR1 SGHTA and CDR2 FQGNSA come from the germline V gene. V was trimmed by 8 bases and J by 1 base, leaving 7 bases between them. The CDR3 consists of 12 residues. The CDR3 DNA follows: TGTGCCAGCTCCCCGGGCACAGATACGCAGTATTTT. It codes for CASSPGTDTQYF.

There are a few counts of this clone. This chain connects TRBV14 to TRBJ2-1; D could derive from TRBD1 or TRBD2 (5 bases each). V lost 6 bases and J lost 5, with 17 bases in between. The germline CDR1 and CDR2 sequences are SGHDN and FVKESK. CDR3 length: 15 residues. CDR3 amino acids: CASSRSGTHDNEQFF. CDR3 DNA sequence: TGTGCCAGCAGTCGTTCCGGGACCCATGACAATGAGCAGTTCTTC.

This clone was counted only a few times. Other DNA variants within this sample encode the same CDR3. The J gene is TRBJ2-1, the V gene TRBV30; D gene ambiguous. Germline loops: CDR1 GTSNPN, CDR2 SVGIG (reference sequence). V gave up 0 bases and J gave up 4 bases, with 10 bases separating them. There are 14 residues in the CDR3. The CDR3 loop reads CAWSVRLSYNEQFF. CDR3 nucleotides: TGTGCCTGGAGTGTACGCCTCTCTTACAATGAGCAGTTCTTC.

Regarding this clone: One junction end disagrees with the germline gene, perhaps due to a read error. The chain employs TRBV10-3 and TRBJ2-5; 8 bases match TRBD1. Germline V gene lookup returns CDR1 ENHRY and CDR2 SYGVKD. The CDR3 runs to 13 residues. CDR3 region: CAIGDRGEETQYF. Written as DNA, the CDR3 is TGTGCCATCGGTGACAGGGGAGAAGAGACCCAGTACTTC.

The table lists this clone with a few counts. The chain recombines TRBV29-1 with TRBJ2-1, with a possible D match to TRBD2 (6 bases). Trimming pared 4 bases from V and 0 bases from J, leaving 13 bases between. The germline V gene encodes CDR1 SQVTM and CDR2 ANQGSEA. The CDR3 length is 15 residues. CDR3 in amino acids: CSVGATRSSYNEQFF. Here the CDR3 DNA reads TGCAGCGTTGGGGCGACTAGGAGCTCCTACAATGAGCAGTTCTTC.

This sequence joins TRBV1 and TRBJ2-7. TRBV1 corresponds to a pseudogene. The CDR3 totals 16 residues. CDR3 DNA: TGCACCAGCAGCCAAGATCGGGGCGGATCACATTACGAGCAGTACTTC. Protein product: CTSSQDRGGSHYEQYF.

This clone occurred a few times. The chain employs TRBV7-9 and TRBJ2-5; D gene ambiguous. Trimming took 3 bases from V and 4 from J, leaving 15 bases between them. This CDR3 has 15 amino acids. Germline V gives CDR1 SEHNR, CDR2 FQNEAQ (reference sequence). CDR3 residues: CASSLTYRSVETQYF. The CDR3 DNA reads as TGTGCCAGCAGCTTGACCTATCGGTCTGTAGAGACCCAGTACTTC. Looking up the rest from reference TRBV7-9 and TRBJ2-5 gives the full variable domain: DTGVSQNPRHKITKRGQNVTFRCDPISEHNRLYWYRQTLGQGPEFLTYFQNEAQLEKSRLLSDRFSAERPKGSFSTLEIQRTEQGDSAMYLCASSLTYRSVETQYFGPGTRLLVL.